This T cell receptor beta chain was observed in a study of STAT5B mutations in CD4+ large granular lymphocyte leukemia. General observations from the study: TRBV06-family usage was enriched in top patient clones (8/27) versus controls (2/35).

In the case of this clone: Its antigen is unidentified.

Sequencing used immunoSEQ multiplex PCR; TCRdb keeps in-frame clones, though not all of them. Of 25,000 to 35,000 clones listed, 80% to 90% are singletons. V lost 5 bases and J lost 4; bases outside the gene matches: 10. Looked up from germline, CDR1 is SGHTA and CDR2 is FQGNSA. The CDR3 has 17 residues. This clonotype was sampled from a human donor in good health. The rearrangement joins TRBV7-2 to TRBJ2-3; 12 positions agree with TRBD2. Sequences were obtained from CD4+ T cells from blood buffy coats. The CDR3 DNA sequence: TGTGCCAGCAGCCAACACTGGACTAGCGGGGACTCAGATACGCAGTATTTT. Translated, it gives CASSQHWTSGDSDTQYF.